The rows below give T cell receptor beta chains drawn from one sample of a study of beta chain features in type 1 diabetes. Data came from immunoSEQ multiplex PCR; TCRdb stores just in-frame clones and leaves some out. Among a few hundred thousand clones listed, about 11% were seen once. Sequences were obtained from naive CD4+ T cells from blood. These receptors were collected from a young man with type 1 diabetes. CDR3s include the opening cysteine and the closing phenylalanine or tryptophan. A D gene is named only where the DNA matches it firmly. Not every row has a clone size; where given, it reads once, few, many or a size class.

J | D | size | V | DNA | CDR3
TRBJ2-1 | TRBD2 | NA | TRBV11-2 | TGTGCCAGCAGCTTAGGGACTAGCGGGGGCGCGCCCCAGTTCTTC | CASSLGTSGGAPQFF
TRBJ1-5 | NA | NA | TRBV25-1 | TGTGCCAGCAGTGAATGGGCAGGGGTTGACAATCAGCCCCAGCATTTT | CASSEWAGVDNQPQHF
TRBJ1-1 | NA | NA | TRBV5-1 | TGCGCCAGCAGCTGGGAGGACACTGAAGCTTTCTTT | CASSWEDTEAFF
TRBJ1-1 | NA | few | TRBV7-9 | TGTGCCAGCAAGACAATGAACACTGAAGCTTTCTTT | CASKTMNTEAFF
TRBJ1-5 | TRBD1 | few | TRBV2 | TGTGCCAGCAGTGTACAGGGGGCCGGTCAGCCCCAGCATTTT | CASSVQGAGQPQHF
TRBJ2-1 | NA | few | TRBV9 | TGTGCCAGCAGCGTTCAGGGGTTTAACAATGAGCAGTTCTTC | CASSVQGFNNEQFF
TRBJ1-6 | TRBD1 | NA | TRBV7-2 | TGTGCCAGCAGAATCGACAGGGGAGATTCACCCCTCCACTTT | CASRIDRGDSPLHF
TRBJ1-6 | NA | NA | TRBV5-4 | TGTGCCAGCAGCTTGTACGGTTCACCCCTCCACTTT | CASSLYGSPLHF
TRBJ1-1 | NA | NA | TRBV7-9 | TGTGCCAGCAGCCCGCGATGGAACACTGAAGCTTTCTTT | CASSPRWNTEAFF
TRBJ2-5 | NA | NA | TRBV5-1 | TGCGCCAGCAGCTTCGGGGGTATCCAAGAGACCCAGTACTTC | CASSFGGIQETQYF
TRBJ1-2 | NA | few | TRBV19 | TGTGCCAGTAGTGTTGACAGAGCTGGGAATGGCTACACCTTC | CASSVDRAGNGYTF
TRBJ2-5 | TRBD1 | NA | TRBV5-1 | TGCGCCAGCAGCTTCGGACAGGGGAATTCTGAGACCCAGTACTTC | CASSFGQGNSETQYF
TRBJ1-4 | TRBD1 | NA | TRBV27 | TGTGCCAGCAGTCCCCGACAGGGGTCTGCAACTAATGAAAAACTGTTTTTT | CASSPRQGSATNEKLFF
TRBJ1-4 | NA | NA | TRBV29-1 | TGCAGCGTTGTTGGGCAGAATGCAACTAATGAAAAACTGTTTTTT | CSVVGQNATNEKLFF
TRBJ2-5 | TRBD1 | NA | TRBV5-1 | TGCGCCAGCAGGGACAGGGCCCGACAAGAGACCCAGTACTTC | CASRDRARQETQYF
TRBJ2-1 | NA | NA | TRBV14 | TGTGCCAGCAGTCCGCTTCAGGGACACGAAGCAGGGAATGAGCAGTTCTTC | CASSPLQGHEAGNEQFF
TRBJ1-2 | TRBD1 | NA | TRBV2 | TGTGCCAGCAGGGACAGGGTAGAATATGGCTACACCTTC | CASRDRVEYGYTF
TRBJ1-5 | NA | few | TRBV4-2 | TGTGCCAGCAGCCCGGCAGGAGGTAGCAATCAGCCCCAGCATTTT | CASSPAGGSNQPQHF
TRBJ2-2 | TRBD2 | few | TRBV7-3 | TGTGCCAGCAGCTCGTTAGCGGGGGGGCCCGGGGAGCTGTTTTTT | CASSSLAGGPGELFF
TRBJ2-1 | TRBD2 | NA | TRBV7-2 | TGTGCCAGCAGCTCGGGACTAGCGGGGGGGCTTTTGTTCTTC | CASSSGLAGGLLFF
TRBJ1-2 | NA | NA | TRBV7-6 | TGTGCCAGCAGCTTGCCGGGAGTCTATGGCTACACCTTC | CASSLPGVYGYTF
TRBJ1-2 | TRBD1 | NA | TRBV5-1 | TGCGCCAGCAGCTTACCGACAGGGTGGGATGGCTACACCTTC | CASSLPTGWDGYTF
TRBJ2-5 | TRBD2 | few | TRBV7-2 | TGTGCCAGCAGCCCCGGACTAGCGGAAGAGACCCAGTACTTC | CASSPGLAEETQYF
TRBJ1-1 | NA | few | TRBV15 | TGTGCCACCACTGGTAGGAGGTTGGGTACGAACACTGAAGCTTTCTTT | CATTGRRLGTNTEAFF
TRBJ1-1 | TRBD1 | few | TRBV18 | TGTGCCAGCTCACCACTCCCCGGGACAGCGAACACTGAAGCTTTCTTT | CASSPLPGTANTEAFF
TRBJ2-1 | TRBD2 | NA | TRBV12-5 | TGTGCTAGTGGCCGCCAGACTAGCGGGGGGGTAGGCGAGCAGTTCTTC | CASGRQTSGGVGEQFF
TRBJ2-2 | NA | NA | TRBV5-1 | TGCGCCAGCAGCTTGGGCGGGACCGCGAACACCGGGGAGCTGTTTTTT | CASSLGGTANTGELFF
TRBJ2-7 | NA | few | TRBV11-2 | TGTGCCAGCAGCTTAGAGTCGGGATCCTACGAGCAGTACTTC | CASSLESGSYEQYF
TRBJ2-1 | NA | few | TRBV21-1 | TGTGCCAGCAGCAAACTGGGACTATCGACCAATGAGCAGTTCTTC | CASSKLGLSTNEQFF
TRBJ2-1 | NA | NA | TRBV19 | TGTGCCAGTAGTATAAGGACATCCCGGGATGAGCAGTTCTTC | CASSIRTSRDEQFF
TRBJ2-3 | TRBD2 | NA | TRBV19 | TGTGCCAGTAGTAAACTAGCGGGGGGGCGAGATACGCAGTATTTT | CASSKLAGGRDTQYF
TRBJ1-2 | NA | few | TRBV7-3 | TGTGCCAGCAGCTATCCCGGCTATGGCTACACCTTC | CASSYPGYGYTF
TRBJ2-1 | TRBD1 | NA | TRBV7-2 | TGTGCCAGCAGCTGGGACAGGGCGGTATATGAGCAGTTCTTC | CASSWDRAVYEQFF
TRBJ1-1 | TRBD1 | few | TRBV11-2 | TGTGCCAGCAGCACCGGACAGGTCACTGAAGCTTTCTTT | CASSTGQVTEAFF
TRBJ2-1 | TRBD1 | NA | TRBV9 | TGTGCCAGCAGCGGGCGCTCACAGGGGTTTGGGAATGAGCAGTTCTTC | CASSGRSQGFGNEQFF
TRBJ1-2 | NA | NA | TRBV6-1 | TGTGCCAGCTACCATAGACAGACCTATGGCTACACCTTC | CASYHRQTYGYTF
TRBJ1-5 | TRBD1 | NA | TRBV15 | TGTGCCACCAGCAGATCTCCGGGACAGGGATTTGGTAGCAATCAGCCCCAGCATTTT | CATSRSPGQGFGSNQPQHF
TRBJ2-7 | TRBD1 | NA | TRBV10-3 | TGTGCCATCAGCTCTACAGGGGGCCAGTACGAGCAGTACTTC | CAISSTGGQYEQYF
TRBJ1-1 | TRBD1 | few | TRBV5-1 | TGCGCCAGCAACGGACAGGTCAGCGGGTACACTGAAGCTTTCTTT | CASNGQVSGYTEAFF
TRBJ2-7 | TRBD1 | few | TRBV7-3 | TGTGCCAGCAGCTTCCGACAGGGGGGCGAGCAGTACTTC | CASSFRQGGEQYF
TRBJ2-2 | NA | NA | TRBV4-2 | TGTGCCAGCAGCCAAGCGCGGGTCCTTGGGACCGGGGAGCTGTTTTTT | CASSQARVLGTGELFF
TRBJ2-5 | TRBD1 | NA | TRBV2 | TGTGCCAGCGGACCCGGGACAGTAAAGCAAGAGACCCAGTACTTC | CASGPGTVKQETQYF
TRBJ2-7 | NA | few | TRBV20-1 | TGCAGTGCTAGGGCAGGCTACGAGCAGTACTTC | CSARAGYEQYF
TRBJ1-4 | TRBD1 | NA | TRBV5-6 | TGTGCCAGCAGCTCCTACGACGCAGGGGGTAATGAAAAACTGTTTTTT | CASSSYDAGGNEKLFF
TRBJ2-5 | TRBD2 | few | TRBV5-1 | TGCGCCAGCAGCTTAGGGACTAGCGGGGGACAAGAGACCCAGTACTTC | CASSLGTSGGQETQYF
TRBJ1-2 | TRBD1 | NA | TRBV7-9 | TGTGCCAGCAGCTACGGACAGGGTCTCTACACCTTC | CASSYGQGLYTF
TRBJ2-4 | TRBD2 | NA | TRBV27 | TGTGCCAGCAGTGGACAAGCGGGGGAAAACATTCAGTACTTC | CASSGQAGENIQYF
TRBJ1-5 | TRBD1 | NA | TRBV7-2 | TGTGCCAGCAGCCGGACAGGGACCTATCAGCCCCAGCATTTT | CASSRTGTYQPQHF
TRBJ1-1 | NA | NA | TRBV7-9 | TGTGCCAGCAGCTTCGGCCTCCCGGGGGAAAAAGCTTTCTTT | CASSFGLPGEKAFF
TRBJ2-7 | NA | NA | TRBV19 | TGTGCCAGTGCTCAGGGAGGATTCTACGAGCAGTACTTC | CASAQGGFYEQYF
TRBJ2-5 | NA | NA | TRBV28 | TGTGCCAGCAGTCCCCCCGGGGGGCCCCAAGAGACCCAGTACTTC | CASSPPGGPQETQYF
TRBJ1-2 | TRBD1 | NA | TRBV2 | TGTGCCAGCAGTGGGGACAGCCCTTACTATGGCTACACCTTC | CASSGDSPYYGYTF
TRBJ2-7 | NA | NA | TRBV18 | TGTGCCAGCTCACCGGGGCCGACCTACGAGCAGTACTTC | CASSPGPTYEQYF
TRBJ2-7 | NA | NA | TRBV28 | TGTGCCAGCAATGGCGGGCACCAGGACGAGCAGTACTTC | CASNGGHQDEQYF
TRBJ1-2 | TRBD1 | NA | TRBV7-3 | TGTGCCAGCAGCCGGGGACAGGGGGCGGACTATGGCTACACCTTC | CASSRGQGADYGYTF
TRBJ2-3 | NA | NA | TRBV6-5 | TGTGCCAGCACCAGGGGCGGTAGCACAGATACGCAGTATTTT | CASTRGGSTDTQYF